These 32 T cell receptor beta chains were sequenced from one sample in a study of control samples from healthy donors and cancer patients. Some clones are missing from TCRdb's copy, which holds only in-frame ones; the method was immunoSEQ multiplex PCR. The data contain more than 95,000 clones, 88% of them singletons. The sample comprised blood. These receptors originate from a woman in her sixties or seventies in good health.

The count of this clone is one. The rearrangement links TRBV15 to TRBJ1-4; D is possibly TRBD1 (5 bases). Trimming shortened V by 0 bases and J by 6 bases, and 14 bases separated the two germline ends. Germline values: CDR1 LNHNV, CDR2 YYDKDF (reference sequence). The CDR3 length is 16 residues. The CDR3 DNA is TGTGCCACCAGCAGAGATACAAGACAGCCTTATGAAAAACTGTTTTTT. Protein sequence: CATSRDTRQPYEKLFF.

This chain links TRBV9 with TRBJ1-2; 7 bases align to TRBD1. The CDR3 length is 14 residues. J was trimmed by 7 bases and V by 3 bases; bases with no gene match: 9. The germline gives CDR1 SGDLS, CDR2 YYNGEE. The CDR3 nucleotides read TGTGCCAGCAGCGCTACCGGGACAGCGTTTGGCTACACCTTC. Translation: CASSATGTAFGYTF.

The chain is built from TRBV4-3 and TRBJ2-6; D gene unclear. The CDR3 is 15 residues long. V was cut by 0 bases and J by 4 bases, with 7 bases left in between. Germline V gene sequence: CDR1 LGHNA, CDR2 YSLEER. In DNA, the CDR3 is TGCGCCAGCAGCCAAGATCCGGCCGGGGCCAACGTCCTGACTTTC. Its protein is CASSQDPAGANVLTF.

V usage is TRBV10-3 and J usage is TRBJ1-2, with D maybe TRBD1 (5 bases). CDR1 is ENHRY and CDR2 is SYGVKD in the germline V gene. The CDR3 spans 13 residues. V was pared by 4 bases and J by 7 bases, with 13 bases between. CDR3 bases: TGTGCCATCAGTGGGGGCCTCGGGAGTGGCTACACCTTC. Translated, it gives CAISGGLGSGYTF.

This chain connects TRBV12-3 or TRBV12-4 to TRBJ1-2; a possible D gene is TRBD1 (5 bases). V shed 6 bases and J shed 8 bases, with 13 bases lying between them. The CDR3 covers 12 residues. The CDR3 nucleotides read TGTGCCAGCAGGGCGGGGGGAGGAGGCTACACCTTC. Translated, it gives CASRAGGGGYTF.

The chain couples TRBV21-1 to TRBJ2-7. TRBV21-1 is assigned pseudogene status. This CDR3 is 12 amino acids long. The CDR3 protein is CASSKVGYEQYF. CDR3 coding DNA: TGTGCCAGCAGCAAAGTTGGGTACGAGCAGTACTTC.

The chain combines TRBV2 with TRBJ1-3, with D possibly matching TRBD1 (5 bases). This CDR3 has 15 residues. Germline CDR1 is SNHLY and CDR2 is FYNNEI. The V and J ends lost 0 bases and 4 bases respectively, with 10 bases between them. In nucleotides, the CDR3 is TGTGCCAGCAGTGAAGCCCGGGGGAGAGGAAACACCATATATTTT. Translating gives CASSEARGRGNTIYF.

The chain links TRBV7-9 to TRBJ1-6, with a tentative D call TRBD1 (5 bases). Trimming pared 3 bases from V and 6 bases from J, leaving 15 bases between. CDR3 size: 16 residues. Germline V gene data show CDR1 as SEHNR and CDR2 as FQNEAQ (reference sequence). As DNA, the CDR3 is TGTGCCAGCAGCTTCGCTACCGGGAGGGGTAATTCACCCCTCCACTTT. This translates into CASSFATGRGNSPLHF.

The chain has TRBV6-2 or TRBV6-3 and TRBJ1-5; TRBD1 might be the D (5 bases). CDR1 is MNHEY, CDR2 SVGEGT, per germline. Trimming cost V 2 bases and J 3 bases, with 11 bases left between them. The CDR3 runs to 15 residues. The CDR3: CASSYGGGFNQPQHF. CDR3 DNA: TGTGCCAGCAGTTACGGTGGGGGTTTCAATCAGCCCCAGCATTTT.

The rearrangement uses TRBV21-1 and TRBJ1-5. TRBV21-1 is reported as a pseudogene. The CDR3 loop spans 11 amino acids. Here the CDR3 DNA reads TGTGCCAGCAGCATACATCAGCCCCAGCATTTT. Protein sequence: CASSIHQPQHF.

The J gene is TRBJ1-6, the V gene TRBV2; D possibly corresponds to TRBD1 (6 bases). Germline values: CDR1 SNHLY, CDR2 FYNNEI. This CDR3 spans 13 amino acids. Trimming shortened V by 7 bases and J by 7 bases, and 11 bases separated the two germline ends. The CDR3 region is CASIKDSNSPLHF. The CDR3 DNA reads as TGTGCCAGCATAAAGGACAGCAATTCACCCCTCCACTTT.

The chain carries TRBV10-3 and TRBJ2-5, with TRBD2 as a possible D gene (7 bases). Germline-derived CDR1 and CDR2 are ENHRY and SYGVKD. The CDR3 covers 15 residues. Trimming removed 8 bases from V and 4 bases from J, with 20 bases in between. Here the CDR3 reads CAIRDHGGAGETQYF. The CDR3 DNA follows: TGTGCCATCCGAGACCATGGGGGGGCCGGAGAGACCCAGTACTTC.

The chain employs TRBV9 and TRBJ1-3; D not resolved. Germline V gene sequence: CDR1 SGDLS, CDR2 YYNGEE. Trimming left V 0 bases short and J 6 bases short, with 19 bases between. This CDR3 contains 17 residues. Here the CDR3 DNA reads TGTGCCAGCAGCGTAGCTACGTTTGGAGTCGGAGAAAACACCATATATTTT. Its protein is CASSVATFGVGENTIYF.

This chain connects TRBV19 to TRBJ1-2; D uncertain. Looked up from germline, CDR1 is LNHDA and CDR2 is SQIVND (reference sequence). The CDR3 has 12 amino acids. Trimming removed 3 bases at V and 3 bases at J, with 5 bases between. CDR3 DNA sequence: TGTGCCAGTAGTATGTTCGACTATGGCTACACCTTC. Protein product: CASSMFDYGYTF.

This sequence joins TRBV5-4 and TRBJ2-1; 10 positions match TRBD1. Losses at the gene ends were 4 bases for V and 5 bases for J; bases not matched to a gene: 9. Germline lookup yields CDR1 SGHNT and CDR2 YYREEE (reference sequence). The length of the CDR3 is 16 residues. The DNA for the CDR3 is TGTGCCAGCAGCCGAGGGACAGGGGACACCAACAATGAGCAGTTCTTC. It specifies CASSRGTGDTNNEQFF.

The chain combines TRBV5-1 with TRBJ2-2; TRBD2 is a possible D gene (5 bases). Trimming took 4 bases from V and 8 from J, leaving 18 bases between them. Germline V lookup: CDR1 SGHRS, CDR2 YFSETQ. The CDR3 covers 15 residues. Here the CDR3 reads CASSPSPGTEGELFF. The CDR3 bases are TGCGCCAGCAGCCCGAGTCCGGGAACTGAGGGGGAGCTGTTTTTT.

This chain connects TRBV19 to TRBJ1-5; the match to TRBD1 covers 7 bases. The CDR3 consists of 15 residues. V lost 5 bases and J lost 1; bases outside the gene matches: 5. Germline values: CDR1 LNHDA, CDR2 SQIVND (reference sequence). The CDR3 nucleotides read TGTGCCAGTAGTTTCAGGGGGAACAGCAATCAGCCCCAGCATTTT. This gives the protein CASSFRGNSNQPQHF.

This clone was seen once. The chain couples TRBV7-3 to TRBJ1-1; D gene ambiguous. The CDR3 runs 13 residues. V shed 4 bases and J shed 2 bases, with 8 bases lying between them. Germline V lookup: CDR1 SGHTA, CDR2 FQGTGA. CDR3 loop: CASSSYKNTEAFF. CDR3 DNA sequence: TGTGCCAGCAGCTCGTACAAAAACACTGAAGCTTTCTTT.

This clone appeared a single time. The genes are TRBV5-6 and TRBJ2-7; 8 bases align to TRBD1. CDR1 is SGHDT and CDR2 is YYEEEE in the germline V gene. The J segment lost 3 bases and the V segment lost 2 bases, leaving 4 bases of the junction unmatched. CDR3 length: 14 residues. CDR3 loop: CASSFGTGSYEQYF. The DNA for the CDR3 is TGTGCCAGCAGCTTTGGGACAGGCAGCTACGAGCAGTACTTC.

J is TRBJ1-4 and V is TRBV5-6; no clear D. Germline loops: CDR1 SGHDT, CDR2 YYEEEE. The CDR3 length is 18 residues. Trimming left V 3 bases short and J 4 bases short, with 22 bases between. The CDR3 is CASSSESSVSVVNEKLFF. The DNA for the CDR3 is TGTGCCAGCAGCTCCGAATCGTCGGTTTCAGTCGTTAATGAAAAACTGTTTTTT.

This clone was observed once. The V and J genes are TRBV5-1 and TRBJ2-7; 7 nucleotides align to TRBD2. V lost 4 bases and J lost 6; bases outside the gene matches: 10. CDR1 SGHRS and CDR2 YFSETQ come from the germline V gene. The CDR3 is made up of 14 amino acids. CDR3 DNA sequence: TGCGCCAGCAGCCCCCGGCGCGGGGGTCCCGAGCAGTACTTC. Translation gives CASSPRRGGPEQYF.

The chain uses TRBV20-1 and TRBJ1-4; D gene unclear. Germline V lookup: CDR1 DFQATT, CDR2 SNEGSKA (reference sequence). V was trimmed by 3 bases and J by 5 bases, leaving 13 bases between them. The CDR3 contains 14 residues. CDR3: CSASLAEKNEKLFF. DNA of the CDR3: TGCAGTGCTAGTTTGGCAGAAAAAAATGAAAAACTGTTTTTT.

This rearrangement joins TRBV7-2 to TRBJ2-2; D ambiguous. The CDR3 length is 13 residues. Trimming shortened V by 2 bases and J by 7 bases, and 8 bases separated the two germline ends. Germline CDR1 SGHTA, CDR2 FQGNSA. The CDR3 DNA sequence: TGTGCCAGCAGCTTATTAACCGACGGGGAGCTGTTTTTT. The encoded protein is CASSLLTDGELFF.

The J gene is TRBJ2-1, the V gene TRBV7-8, with 12 positions matching TRBD2. Per the germline V gene, CDR1 is SGHVS and CDR2 is FQNEAQ. CDR3 length: 16 amino acids. The ends lost 4 bases at V and 10 bases at J; junction bases unmatched: 11. CDR3 residues: CASSSPHRTSGVEQFF. As DNA, the CDR3 is TGTGCCAGCAGCTCACCTCATAGGACTAGCGGGGTGGAGCAGTTCTTC.

The chain links TRBV27 to TRBJ1-4; D not resolved. V was pared by 6 bases and J by 0 bases, with 8 bases between. Germline CDR1 MNHEY, CDR2 SMNVEV (reference sequence). CDR3 length equals 14 residues. The CDR3 nucleotides are TGTGCCAGCAGCGACGGGCCAACTAATGAAAAACTGTTTTTT. Translating gives CASSDGPTNEKLFF.

This rearrangement joins TRBV18 to TRBJ2-7; 7 nucleotides match TRBD1. V trimming: 3 bases; J trimming: 7 bases; junction bases outside the gene matches: 12. The germline V gene has CDR1 KGHSH and CDR2 LQKENI. The CDR3 extends over 15 amino acids. The CDR3 loop reads CASSPLGQTLSEQYF. CDR3 in DNA: TGTGCCAGCTCACCTCTGGGACAGACCCTTTCGGAGCAGTACTTC.

This chain joins TRBV5-4 and TRBJ1-2, with D hard to call. The CDR3 runs 13 residues. Trimming shortened V by 4 bases and J by 4 bases, and 11 bases separated the two germline ends. Per germline, CDR1 SGHNT and CDR2 YYREEE (reference sequence). The CDR3 DNA reads as TGTGCCAGCAGCCCCACAGAGGGCTATGGCTACACCTTC. The encoded protein is CASSPTEGYGYTF.

This clone was observed a handful of times. V usage is TRBV6-4 and J usage is TRBJ2-3, with 8 bases lining up with TRBD2. Trimming cost V 6 bases and J 2 bases; bases outside gene matches: 13. Per the germline V gene, CDR1 is MRHNA and CDR2 is SNTAGT. The CDR3 runs 17 residues. CDR3 nucleotide sequence: TGTGCCAGCAGCCCCGGCAGCGGGGGCCCTTCCACAGATACGCAGTATTTT. It specifies CASSPGSGGPSTDTQYF.

The chain combines TRBV5-1 with TRBJ2-1, with TRBD2 identical over 10 bases. The CDR3 sequence is 16 residues long. Trimming removed 2 bases from V and 0 bases from J; junction bases left unmatched: 2. Germline CDR1 SGHRS, CDR2 YFSETQ. CDR3 in DNA: TGCGCCAGCAGCTTTAGCGGGGGGTTCTCCTACAATGAGCAGTTCTTC. It codes for CASSFSGGFSYNEQFF.

The rearrangement links TRBV5-5 to TRBJ2-4; perhaps D is TRBD1 or TRBD2 (5 bases each). The germline gives CDR1 SGHKS, CDR2 YYEKEE (reference sequence). The CDR3 is made up of 13 amino acids. The V and J ends lost 0 bases and 6 bases respectively, with 7 bases between them. CDR3 residues: CASSLVRGNIQYF. CDR3 nucleotide sequence: TGTGCCAGCAGCTTGGTGAGGGGAAACATTCAGTACTTC.

This chain connects TRBV9 to TRBJ2-5, with TRBD2 as a possible D gene (6 bases). V gave up 7 bases and J gave up 4 bases, with 20 bases separating them. The CDR3 has 15 residues. The germline CDR1 and CDR2 sequences are SGDLS and YYNGEE. The CDR3 spells CASDHGWGVPETQYF. The CDR3 DNA follows: TGTGCCAGCGACCACGGGTGGGGGGTCCCAGAGACCCAGTACTTC.

The rearrangement links TRBV19 to TRBJ2-2; 8 bases line up with TRBD1. This CDR3 comprises 14 residues. V lost 6 bases and J lost 4; bases outside the gene matches: 4. Germline values: CDR1 LNHDA, CDR2 SQIVND (reference sequence). The CDR3 sequence: CASSPGTGTGELFF. The DNA for the CDR3 is TGTGCCAGTAGCCCGGGGACAGGCACCGGGGAGCTGTTTTTT.